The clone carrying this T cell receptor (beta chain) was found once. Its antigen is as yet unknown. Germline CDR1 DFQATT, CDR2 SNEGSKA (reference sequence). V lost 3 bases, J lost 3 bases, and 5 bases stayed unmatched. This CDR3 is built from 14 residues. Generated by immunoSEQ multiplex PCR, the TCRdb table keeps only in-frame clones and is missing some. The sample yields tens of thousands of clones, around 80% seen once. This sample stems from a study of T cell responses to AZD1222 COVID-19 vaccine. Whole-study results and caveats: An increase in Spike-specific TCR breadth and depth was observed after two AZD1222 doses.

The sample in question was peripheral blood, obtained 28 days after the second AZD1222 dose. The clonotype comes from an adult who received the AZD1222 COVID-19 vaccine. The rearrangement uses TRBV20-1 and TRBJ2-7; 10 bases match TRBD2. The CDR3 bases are TGCAGTGCTAGTACGGTAGCGGGAGGCTACGAGCAGTACTTC. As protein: CSASTVAGGYEQYF.